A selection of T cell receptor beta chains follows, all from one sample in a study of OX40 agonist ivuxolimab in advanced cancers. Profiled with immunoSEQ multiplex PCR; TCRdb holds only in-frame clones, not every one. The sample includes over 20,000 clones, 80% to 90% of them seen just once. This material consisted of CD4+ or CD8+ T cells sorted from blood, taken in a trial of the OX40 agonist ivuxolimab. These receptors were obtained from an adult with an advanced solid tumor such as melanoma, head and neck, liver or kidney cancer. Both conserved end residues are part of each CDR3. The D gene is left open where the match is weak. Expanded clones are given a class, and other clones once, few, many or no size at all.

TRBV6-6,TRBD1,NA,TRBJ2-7,TGTGCCAGCAGTTTCACTTTAGGACAGGGAATTGCCGAGCAGTACTTC,CASSFTLGQGIAEQYF
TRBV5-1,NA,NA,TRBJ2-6,TGCGCCAGCCCATCAGTAGGTTCACAAAGTCGGGCCAACGTCCTGACTTTC,CASPSVGSQSRANVLTF
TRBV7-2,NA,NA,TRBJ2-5,TGTGCCAGCAGCCTCGGGGGACCAGGAGAGACCCAGTACTTC,CASSLGGPGETQYF
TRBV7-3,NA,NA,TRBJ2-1,TGTGCCAGCAGCTTCTACGGGGGCGCCTCCTACAATGAGCAGTTCTTC,CASSFYGGASYNEQFF
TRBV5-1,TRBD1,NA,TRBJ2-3,TGCGCCAGCAGCTTGGTAGGACAGGGACAAACAGATACGCAGTATTTT,CASSLVGQGQTDTQYF
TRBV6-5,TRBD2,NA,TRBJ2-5,TGTGCCAGCAGCCCGGGGGGAGAGACCCAGTACTTC,CASSPGGETQYF
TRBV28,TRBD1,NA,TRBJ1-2,TGTGCCAGCAGCCCGCCCGGGACAGGGTTTGGCTACACCTTC,CASSPPGTGFGYTF
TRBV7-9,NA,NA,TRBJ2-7,TGTGCCAGCAGCTTAGGCAGGGTCCCCCCCTACGAGCAGTACTTC,CASSLGRVPPYEQYF
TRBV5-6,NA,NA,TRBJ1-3,TGTGCCAGCAGCTTGGTATCCGGGGGCGAAAACACCATATATTTT,CASSLVSGGENTIYF
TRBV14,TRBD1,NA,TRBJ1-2,TGTGCCAGCAGCCAAGTAGCAGGGGGGTATGGCTACACCTTC,CASSQVAGGYGYTF
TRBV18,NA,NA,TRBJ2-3,TGTGCCAGCTCACCAAAGCAGGACACAGATACGCAGTATTTT,CASSPKQDTDTQYF
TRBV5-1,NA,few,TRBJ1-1,TGCGCCAGCAGCTATGGGACGGCGAACACTGAAGCTTTCTTT,CASSYGTANTEAFF
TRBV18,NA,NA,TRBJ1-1,TGTGCCAGCTCACCAACTAGGGGGGACACTGAAGCTTTCTTT,CASSPTRGDTEAFF
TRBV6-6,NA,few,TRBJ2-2,TGTGCCAGCAGTTCCGGGGAGCTGTTTTTT,CASSSGELFF
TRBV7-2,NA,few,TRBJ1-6,TGTGCCAGCAGCTTAGTGCGCGGGAATTCACCCCTCCACTTT,CASSLVRGNSPLHF
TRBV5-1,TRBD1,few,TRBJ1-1,TGCGCCAGCAGCTACGGACAGGGTAAAGCTTTCTTT,CASSYGQGKAFF
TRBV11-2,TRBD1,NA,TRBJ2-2,TGTGCCAGCAGCTTATCGGGACAGGGTCCCGGGGAGCTGTTTTTT,CASSLSGQGPGELFF
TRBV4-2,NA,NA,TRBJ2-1,TGTGCCAGCAGCCAACGCGGGATTAACAATGAGCAGTTCTTC,CASSQRGINNEQFF
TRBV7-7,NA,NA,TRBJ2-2,TGTGCTAGCAGCTTAGTGGCAAACGGCGGCGGGGAGCTGTTTTTT,CASSLVANGGGELFF
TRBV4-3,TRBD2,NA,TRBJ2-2,TGCGCCAGCAGCCAAGATAACTTCGGGCCTAGCGGGGTGAACACCGGGGAGCTGTTTTTT,CASSQDNFGPSGVNTGELFF